The 23 T cell receptor beta chains listed next were all sequenced from one sample in a study of CD8+ T cells in alopecia areata. Isolated RNA was reverse transcribed into cDNA used as the sequencing template. Sequencing used immunoSEQ multiplex PCR; TCRdb keeps in-frame clones, though not all of them. This sample yields 150,000 or so clones, of which 40% to 50% are seen a single time; roughly 6.8% belongs to the top ten. The sample was CD4+ T cells sorted from blood. Every receptor here comes from a human donor with alopecia areata.

This clone was seen just once. CDR3 residues: CASAAATPETQYF. Written as DNA, the CDR3 is TGTGCCAGCGCGGCCGCGACCCCAGAGACCCAGTACTTC. The V gene is TRBV28, the J gene TRBJ2-5; D gene ambiguous. Germline CDR1 is MDHEN and CDR2 is SYDVKM. The CDR3 totals 13 residues. The V end was cut by 8 bases, the J end by 4 bases, with 14 bases between.

This clone was counted between two and nine times. The chain employs TRBV5-4 and TRBJ2-1, with TRBD2 matching over 9 bases. The V and J ends lost 4 bases and 5 bases, in that order; junction bases with no gene match: 4. The CDR3 runs 14 residues. The germline CDR1 and CDR2 sequences are SGHNT and YYREEE (reference sequence). Here the CDR3 reads CASSMTSGDNEQFF. For the CDR3, the DNA is TGTGCCAGCAGCATGACTAGCGGCGACAATGAGCAGTTCTTC.

The chain has TRBV20-1 and TRBJ2-5; D is unclear. V was clipped by 5 bases and J by 3 bases, with 4 bases between them. CDR3 length equals 10 residues. Germline CDR1 and CDR2: DFQATT and SNEGSKA (reference sequence). The CDR3 coding sequence is TGCAGTGCTTCAAAAGAGACCCAGTACTTC. This encodes CSASKETQYF.

This clone was counted only a few times. The chain is built from TRBV29-1 and TRBJ1-3, with D hard to call. This CDR3 is built from 11 residues. Germline assignment: CDR1 SQVTM and CDR2 ANQGSEA. V lost 8 bases and J 2 bases, leaving 7 bases between the germline ends. The CDR3 bases are TGCAGCTACCGTACTGGAAACACCATATATTTT. Translation gives CSYRTGNTIYF.

The rearrangement joins TRBV29-1 to TRBJ1-1; no reliable D call. CDR3 length equals 15 residues. The V end was cut by 0 bases, the J end by 1 base, with 12 bases between. Germline V gene data show CDR1 as SQVTM and CDR2 as ANQGSEA. Written as DNA, the CDR3 is TGCAGCGTTGAAGATATTCGTGCCGGGAACACTGAAGCTTTCTTT. Its translation: CSVEDIRAGNTEAFF.

This clone was detected only a few times. The junction departs from the called germline gene at one end, perhaps through a read error. J is TRBJ2-1 and V is TRBV10-3; 7 bases are a match to TRBD2. The germline gives CDR1 ENHRY, CDR2 SYGVKD. The CDR3 is 14 amino acids. The chain's CDR3 is CAINPGGVYDEQFF. CDR3 nucleotide sequence: TGTGCCATCAACCCGGGAGGAGTCTACGATGAGCAGTTCTTC.

J is TRBJ2-4 and V is TRBV4-2; weak D call: TRBD1 (5 bases). In germline, CDR1 is LGHNA, CDR2 YNFKEQ. The CDR3 sequence is 16 residues long. V was cut by 0 bases and J by 4 bases, with 13 bases left in between. This chain's CDR3 is CASSQDVKGRKNIQYF. CDR3 coding DNA: TGTGCCAGCAGCCAAGATGTCAAGGGGCGAAAAAACATTCAGTACTTC.

The gene calls are TRBV7-2 and TRBJ2-7, with no clear D. The V end was cut by 5 bases, the J end by 0 bases, with 14 bases between. CDR3 length equals 15 residues. The V gene's germline CDR1 is SGHTA and CDR2 FQGNSA. Written as DNA, the CDR3 is TGTGCCAGCAGCCAAGTTGGTCCCAGCTCCTACGAGCAGTACTTC. It translates to CASSQVGPSSYEQYF.

The chain carries TRBV28 and TRBJ1-2; D gene uncertain. The V gene's germline CDR1 is MDHEN and CDR2 SYDVKM. The CDR3 extends over 10 amino acids. Trimming left V 10 bases short and J 7 bases short, with 10 bases between. The CDR3 protein is CATGQAGYTF. In nucleotides, the CDR3 is TGTGCCACCGGTCAGGCTGGCTACACCTTC.

A single count supports this clone. The chain links TRBV7-2 to TRBJ2-5, with D hard to call. Germline V gene lookup returns CDR1 SGHTA and CDR2 FQGNSA. Trimming stripped 3 bases from V and 0 bases from J, with 2 bases between. The CDR3 runs to 12 residues. As DNA, the CDR3 is TGTGCCAGCAGCTTTGACCAAGAGACCCAGTACTTC. Translation gives CASSFDQETQYF.

J is TRBJ2-1 and V is TRBV28; 8 bases align to TRBD1. V lost 2 bases, J lost 7 bases, and 4 bases stayed unmatched. Germline V gives CDR1 MDHEN, CDR2 SYDVKM. The CDR3 runs to 14 residues. The CDR3 sequence: CASSLPQGANEQFF. DNA for the CDR3: TGTGCCAGCAGTTTACCCCAGGGGGCGAATGAGCAGTTCTTC.

CDR3 nucleotide sequence: TGCGCCAGCAGTGAGTCGCGACTAGACGGCGAGCAGTACTTC. This sequence encodes CASSESRLDGEQYF. This sequence joins TRBV10-2 and TRBJ2-7; D might be TRBD2 (6 bases). The germline gives CDR1 WSHSY, CDR2 SAAADI. This CDR3 has 14 residues. The V end lost 0 bases, the J end lost 6 bases, and 12 bases lay between the germline ends.

The V gene is TRBV30, the J gene TRBJ1-2, with TRBD1 matching over 12 bases. In germline, CDR1 is GTSNPN, CDR2 SVGIG (reference sequence). J gave up 8 bases and V 1 base, and 2 bases lay outside the gene matches. The CDR3 sequence is 13 residues long. The CDR3 sequence: CAWSAGTGGGYTF. The CDR3 nucleotides read TGTGCCTGGAGTGCGGGGACAGGGGGCGGCTACACCTTC.

This sequence joins TRBV5-4 and TRBJ2-4, with 8 bases matching TRBD2. The CDR3 consists of 18 residues. V lost 6 bases, J lost 2 bases, and 16 bases stayed unmatched. The V gene's germline CDR1 is SGHNT and CDR2 YYREEE (reference sequence). The CDR3 DNA sequence: TGTGCCAGCACCACCTCGACGGGAGGGGTTGGGACCAAAAACATTCAGTACTTC. This translates into CASTTSTGGVGTKNIQYF.

The chain couples TRBV30 to TRBJ2-1; tentatively, D is TRBD1 (6 bases). V lost 0 bases, J lost 9 bases, and 24 bases lay in between. Germline CDR1 reads GTSNPN; CDR2 reads SVGIG (reference sequence). This CDR3 is built from 17 residues. The CDR3 is CAWSVLRSTRRGSEQFF. CDR3 coding DNA: TGTGCCTGGAGTGTATTGCGATCCACCCGCAGGGGAAGTGAGCAGTTCTTC.

V usage is TRBV14 and J usage is TRBJ1-2, with a possible D match to TRBD1 (5 bases). The CDR3 has 13 amino acids. Trimming took off 5 bases at V and 6 bases at J, with 13 bases between the two ends. Germline V gene data show CDR1 as SGHDN and CDR2 as FVKESK. The CDR3 sequence is CASSYWGLDGYTF. The CDR3 DNA follows: TGTGCCAGCAGCTACTGGGGCCTGGATGGCTACACCTTC.

The rearrangement uses TRBV29-1 and TRBJ2-1; D not resolved. V was trimmed by 5 bases and J by 0 bases, leaving 8 bases between them. Germline assignment: CDR1 SQVTM and CDR2 ANQGSEA. The CDR3 runs 13 residues. CDR3 sequence reads: CSVIIGSYNEQFF. The CDR3 region has the DNA TGCAGCGTTATAATAGGCTCCTACAATGAGCAGTTCTTC.

CDR3 DNA sequence: TGTGCCAGCAGTTACAGGGAGAAGTACTTC. Amino acids: CASSYREKYF. J is TRBJ2-5 and V is TRBV6-6, with D possibly being TRBD2 (5 bases). Germline V gene lookup returns CDR1 MNHNY and CDR2 SVGAGI (reference sequence). V was shortened by 2 bases and J by 12 bases, with 7 bases between the two germline ends. The CDR3 has 10 residues.

The chain uses TRBV19 and TRBJ2-1; D unresolved. V lost 4 bases to trimming and J lost 7 bases, with 14 bases between them. Per germline, CDR1 LNHDA and CDR2 SQIVND (reference sequence). The CDR3 length is 14 residues. The CDR3 region has the DNA TGTGCCAGTAGTAACATAGGTGGGCGGAATGAGCAGTTCTTC. Its translation: CASSNIGGRNEQFF.

For this clone: This same CDR3 is encoded by further DNA sequences in the sample. This rearrangement joins TRBV7-9 to TRBJ2-5; weak D call: TRBD2 (5 bases). Germline CDR1 is SEHNR and CDR2 is FQNEAQ (reference sequence). The ends were cut back, 1 base at V and 0 bases at J, with 6 bases in the middle. There are 14 residues in the CDR3. CDR3 residues: CASSLGEYQETQYF. In DNA form, the CDR3 reads TGTGCCAGCAGCTTAGGGGAGTACCAAGAGACCCAGTACTTC.

This clone was observed a few times. The rearrangement links TRBV9 to TRBJ2-5; D gene uncertain. Between the trimmed V and J ends, which lost 3 bases and 1 base, there was a span of 1 base. The CDR3 length is 11 residues. The germline gives CDR1 SGDLS, CDR2 YYNGEE. CDR3 loop: CASSAQETQYF. In DNA, the CDR3 is TGTGCCAGCAGCGCCCAAGAGACCCAGTACTTC.

The V and J genes are TRBV29-1 and TRBJ2-3; D is perhaps TRBD1 (6 bases). CDR3 length: 12 residues. Trimming removed 6 bases from V and 2 bases from J, with 9 bases in between. Germline V gives CDR1 SQVTM, CDR2 ANQGSEA. CDR3 amino acids: CSVDSSTDTQYF. The DNA of the CDR3 is TGCAGCGTGGACAGTTCCACAGATACGCAGTATTTT.

This clone was recorded a few times. J is TRBJ1-1 and V is TRBV29-1; perhaps TRBD1 as D (5 bases). V lost 4 bases and J lost 2, with 11 bases in between. The CDR3 has 13 amino acids. The germline V gene has CDR1 SQVTM and CDR2 ANQGSEA. The CDR3 protein is CSVAFGGNTEAFF. The CDR3 DNA is TGCAGCGTTGCTTTTGGGGGTAACACTGAAGCTTTCTTT.